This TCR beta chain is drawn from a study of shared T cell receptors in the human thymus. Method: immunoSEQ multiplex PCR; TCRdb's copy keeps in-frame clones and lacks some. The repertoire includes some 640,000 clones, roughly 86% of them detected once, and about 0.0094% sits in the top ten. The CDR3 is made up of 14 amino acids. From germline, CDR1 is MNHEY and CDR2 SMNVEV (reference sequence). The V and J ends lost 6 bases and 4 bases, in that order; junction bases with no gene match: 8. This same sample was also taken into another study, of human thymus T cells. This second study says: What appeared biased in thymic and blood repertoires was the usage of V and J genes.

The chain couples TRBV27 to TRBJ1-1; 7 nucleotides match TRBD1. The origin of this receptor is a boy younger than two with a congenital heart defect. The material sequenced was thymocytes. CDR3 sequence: CASRCQGVGTEAFF. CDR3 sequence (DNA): TGTGCCAGCAGGTGCCAGGGGGTCGGCACTGAAGCTTTCTTT.